The 18 T cell receptor beta chains below all came from one sample that was sequenced in a study of shared clonotypes between healthy human individuals. The method was immunoSEQ multiplex PCR; TCRdb's version includes in-frame clones alone and lacks a portion of them. Of more than 550,000 clones in the sample, less than 95% were seen once. Sequencing used memory CD8+ T cells from PBMCs. Indicated subset: CD45RO+ cells pooled with CCR7-negative TemRA cells. These TCRs come from a man younger than 30 in good health. Some clones in this sample may be carry-over from other donors' samples.

The V and J genes are TRBV7-9 and TRBJ2-4, with D perhaps assigned TRBD1 or TRBD2 (5 bases each). The CDR3 runs 16 residues. CDR1 is SEHNR and CDR2 is FQNEAQ in the germline V gene (reference sequence). V dropped 5 bases and J dropped 0 bases, with 14 bases sitting between them. The CDR3 DNA follows: TGTGCCAGCAGCCCCGAACGGGGCAGAGCCAAAAACATTCAGTACTTC. Translation gives CASSPERGRAKNIQYF.

This chain uses TRBV27 with TRBJ1-5; D gene uncertain. Germline V gene data show CDR1 as MNHEY and CDR2 as SMNVEV (reference sequence). Trimming removed 3 bases at V and 0 bases at J, with 9 bases between. This CDR3 has 15 amino acids. The CDR3 coding sequence is TGTGCCAGCAGTTTTCGCTTGGGTAGCAATCAGCCCCAGCATTTT. Translating gives CASSFRLGSNQPQHF.

The J gene is TRBJ2-6, the V gene TRBV9; 9 bases agree with TRBD1. Germline values: CDR1 SGDLS, CDR2 YYNGEE. The CDR3 runs 18 residues. The trim removed 2 bases at V and 2 bases at J, leaving 8 bases unmatched. CDR3 DNA sequence: TGTGCCAGCAGCGTTCCGGGACAGGGATTCGCTGGGGCCAACGTCCTGACTTTC. Translated: CASSVPGQGFAGANVLTF. Full variable domain (remainder filled in from reference TRBV9 and TRBJ2-6): DSGVTQTPKHLITATGQRVTLRCSPRSGDLSVYWYQQSLDQGLQFLIQYYNGEERAKGNILERFSAQQFPDLHSELNLSSLELGDSALYFCASSVPGQGFAGANVLTFGAGSRLTVL.

This rearrangement joins TRBV5-6 to TRBJ2-7, with 13 bases fitting TRBD2. Per germline, CDR1 SGHDT and CDR2 YYEEEE. CDR3 size: 16 residues. J was trimmed by 2 bases and V by 4 bases; bases with no gene match: 6. CDR3 coding DNA: TGTGCCAGCAGCCCGAGGACTAGCGGGAGCCCCTACGAGCAGTACTTC. It encodes CASSPRTSGSPYEQYF. The complete variable domain, with remaining parts taken from reference TRBV5-6 and TRBJ2-7, reads DAGVTQSPTHLIKTRGQQVTLRCSPKSGHDTVSWYQQALGQGPQFIFQYYEEEERQRGNFPDRFSGHQFPNYSSELNVNALLLGDSALYLCASSPRTSGSPYEQYFGPGTRLTVT.

The V call is TRBV19, the J call TRBJ2-7; 8 bases line up with TRBD1. The CDR3 is 15 residues long. CDR1 LNHDA and CDR2 SQIVND come from the germline V gene (reference sequence). The V segment lost 0 bases and the J segment 1 base; nucleotides outside the gene matches: 2. This CDR3 reads CASSIEGDRSYEQYF. The CDR3 nucleotides are TGTGCCAGTAGTATAGAGGGGGACAGGTCCTACGAGCAGTACTTC.

The chain links TRBV19 to TRBJ2-1; 7 bases fit TRBD2. The V gene end was trimmed by 7 bases and the J gene end by 4 bases; junction bases not matched to a gene: 7. The CDR3 length is 14 residues. The germline CDR1 and CDR2 sequences are LNHDA and SQIVND (reference sequence). The DNA for the CDR3 is TGTGCCAGTACATGGGGGGAGGGTTACAATGAGCAGTTCTTC. Protein: CASTWGEGYNEQFF. Supplemented by reference TRBV19 and TRBJ2-1, the full variable domain reads DGGITQSPKYLFRKEGQNVTLSCEQNLNHDAMYWYRQDPGQGLRLIYYSQIVNDFQKGDIAEGYSVSREKKESFPLTVTSAQKNPTAFYLCASTWGEGYNEQFFGPGTRLTVL.

V and J are TRBV11-2 and TRBJ1-2; no clear D. V was pared by 6 bases and J by 8 bases, with 13 bases between. CDR3 length: 12 amino acids. Germline CDR1 is SGHAT and CDR2 is FQNNGV. CDR3 sequence (DNA): TGTGCCAGCAGAAACGGGCCCCTCGGCTACACCTTC. Its protein product is CASRNGPLGYTF.

For this clone: This CDR3 is also generated by other DNA sequences in the sample. CDR3 sequence (DNA): TGTGCCAGCAGCCCCGGGACAGGGCCGTACGAGCAGTACTTC. Protein sequence: CASSPGTGPYEQYF. V gene TRBV7-8 combines with J gene TRBJ2-7; the match to TRBD1 covers 9 bases. J gave up 4 bases and V 5 bases, and 6 bases lay outside the gene matches. Germline lookup yields CDR1 SGHVS and CDR2 FQNEAQ. CDR3 size: 14 residues.

DNA for the CDR3: TGTGCCAGTAGTATAAACCGGGCCCAGGGGGCACCCTACGAGCAGTACTTC. Translated: CASSINRAQGAPYEQYF. The chain combines TRBV19 with TRBJ2-7, with 8 bases aligning to TRBD1. Trimming removed 2 bases from V and 2 bases from J; junction bases left unmatched: 11. From germline, CDR1 is LNHDA and CDR2 SQIVND (reference sequence). The CDR3 length is 17 residues.

About this clone: A far larger clone is off by one base, so a read error is likely. Other DNA sequences within the sample encode an identical CDR3. The J gene is TRBJ2-7, the V gene TRBV5-1; D remains ambiguous. CDR3 size: 16 residues. Looked up from germline, CDR1 is SGHRS and CDR2 is YFSETQ. This CDR3 is CASVLHPGPAAYEQYF. In DNA form, the CDR3 reads TGCGCCAGCGTACTCCATCCCGGGCCGGCAGCCTACGAGCAATACTTC.

V is TRBV11-2 and J is TRBJ2-2, with unresolved D. Germline V gene lookup returns CDR1 SGHAT and CDR2 FQNNGV. V lost 1 base to trimming and J lost 5 bases, with 5 bases between them. The CDR3 spans 13 residues. The CDR3 DNA reads TGTGCCAGCAGCTTAGGGGGAACCGGGGAGCTGTTTTTT. It is translated as CASSLGGTGELFF.

The chain is built from TRBV28 and TRBJ2-7; D is possibly TRBD1 (7 bases). This CDR3 has 12 amino acids. V dropped 4 bases and J dropped 6 bases, with 10 bases sitting between them. The germline V gene has CDR1 MDHEN and CDR2 SYDVKM. The CDR3 DNA is TGTGCCAGCAGTTCAGGGGGGAGCGAGCAGTACTTC. Amino acid sequence: CASSSGGSEQYF.

The chain uses TRBV7-3 and TRBJ2-2; 9 bases agree with TRBD1. The V and J ends lost 5 bases and 6 bases, in that order; junction bases with no gene match: 10. The CDR3 spans 16 residues. The V gene's germline CDR1 is SGHTA and CDR2 FQGTGA. The CDR3 region has the DNA TGTGCCAGCAGCCCAACAGGGGGCGCCTCGGCCGGGGAGCTGTTTTTT. The encoded protein is CASSPTGGASAGELFF.

The V and J genes are TRBV28 and TRBJ2-7; 8 positions match TRBD2. The trim removed 6 bases at V and 4 bases at J, leaving 11 bases unmatched. The CDR3 length is 15 residues. In germline, CDR1 is MDHEN, CDR2 SYDVKM. As DNA, the CDR3 is TGTGCCAGCAGCCCTCGGGCGGGAGGACTTTACGAGCAGTACTTC. It translates to CASSPRAGGLYEQYF.

V is TRBV11-2 and J is TRBJ2-3; TRBD2 matches 10 bases. CDR1 and CDR2 from the germline V gene are SGHAT and FQNNGV. The junction had 8 bases not matched to a gene; V was cut back by 6 bases and J by 2 bases. This CDR3 is 16 amino acids long. The CDR3 coding sequence is TGTGCCAGCAGAGAGTGGCTAGCGGGAGCCACAGATACGCAGTATTTT. This translates into CASREWLAGATDTQYF.

This chain links TRBV28 with TRBJ1-5; D unclear. The CDR3 totals 19 residues. With 7 bases removed from V and 6 bases from J, the gap between germline ends came to 31 bases. Germline CDR1 and CDR2: MDHEN and SYDVKM. Written as DNA, the CDR3 is TGTGCCAGCACGCCTGAGGTTGGGCCTTCCACCACTTTCGGTCAGCCCCAGCATTTT. Translated: CASTPEVGPSTTFGQPQHF. The full variable domain, completed using reference TRBV28 and TRBJ1-5, is DVKVTQSSRYLVKRTGEKVFLECVQDMDHENMFWYRQDPGLGLRLIYFSYDVKMKEKGDIPEGYSVSREKKERFSLILESASTNQTSMYLCASTPEVGPSTTFGQPQHFGDGTRLSIL.

The V and J genes are TRBV7-9 and TRBJ2-2, with 7 bases aligning to TRBD1. Unmatched junction bases numbered 6, after V lost 5 bases and J lost 0 bases. There are 16 residues in the CDR3. Germline-derived CDR1 and CDR2 are SEHNR and FQNEAQ (reference sequence). CDR3 nucleotide sequence: TGTGCCAGCAGCCGCGGACAGGACACGAACACCGGGGAGCTGTTTTTT. Protein sequence: CASSRGQDTNTGELFF.

The chain carries TRBV5-3 and TRBJ1-5, with D hard to call. TRBV5-3 is classed as an ORF, of uncertain function. Trimming stripped 0 bases from V and 4 bases from J, with 8 bases between. This CDR3 region has 14 residues. CDR3 coding DNA: TGTGCCAGAAGCTTGGACAGTCAGAATCAGCCCCAGCATTTT. This codes for CARSLDSQNQPQHF.